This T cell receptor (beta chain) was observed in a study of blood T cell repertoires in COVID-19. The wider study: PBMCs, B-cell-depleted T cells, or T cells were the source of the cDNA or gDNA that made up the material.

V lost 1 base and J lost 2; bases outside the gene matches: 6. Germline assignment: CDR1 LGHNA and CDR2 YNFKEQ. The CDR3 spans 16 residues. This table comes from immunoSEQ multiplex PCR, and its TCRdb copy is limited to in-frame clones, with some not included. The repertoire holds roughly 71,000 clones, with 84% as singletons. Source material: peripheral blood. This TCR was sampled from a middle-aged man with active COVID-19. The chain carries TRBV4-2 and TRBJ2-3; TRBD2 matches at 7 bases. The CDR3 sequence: CASSQGSGGITDTQYF. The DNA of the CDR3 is TGTGCCAGCAGCCAAGGGTCGGGAGGCATCACAGATACGCAGTATTTT.